Listed here is a single TCR beta chain. Its antigen is as yet unknown. The sample originates from a study of beta chain features in type 1 diabetes. The study's findings and limits: Naive, central memory and regulatory TCRB repertoires appeared more similar among patients than healthy donors. The cDNA sequencing approach could over-represent high-TCR-expressing cells. A moderate, significant TCRB CDR3 shortening appeared in type 1 diabetes across four CD4+ subsets.

Of the isolated RNA, all was reverse transcribed, and so the sequenced material was expressed TCRB transcripts. The table came from immunoSEQ multiplex PCR; TCRdb's copy has only in-frame clones and leaves some out. Altogether approximately 260,000 clones are present, around 21% being singletons, with the ten largest covering 0.028%. CD4+ naive, central memory, regulatory and stem cell-like memory subsets were isolated by sorting on CD45RO/CCR7/CD25/CD127/CD95/CD27. The germline V gene encodes CDR1 MDHEN and CDR2 SYDVKM. This CDR3 is built from 15 residues. Trimming cost V 5 bases and J 1 base; bases outside gene matches: 3.

The origin of this receptor is a woman aged 40 to 50 with type 1 diabetes. The sequencing input was naive CD4+ T cells from blood. The rearrangement uses TRBV28 and TRBJ2-1, with 9 positions matching TRBD1. CDR3 amino acids: CASSPTGGSYNEQFF. CDR3 nucleotide sequence: TGTGCCAGCAGTCCGACAGGGGGTTCCTACAATGAGCAGTTCTTC.